This T cell receptor (beta chain) was captured by sequencing in a study of CD8+ T cells in alopecia areata (dated by TCRdb to the late 2010s). Some background on the complete study: The treated patients took part in an open-label pilot trial in which moderate-to-severe alopecia areata was treated with oral tofacitinib at 5 to 10 mg twice daily. Patients stayed on tofacitinib for 6 to 18 months and then had 6 months of follow-up off drug so that delayed response and recurrence could be assessed. The SALT score, which quantifies the percentage of affected scalp surface area, was used to measure disease severity in treated patients. To study T cell clonal expansion in alopecia areata, the researchers applied high-throughput TCRbeta sequencing to both the C3H/HeJ mouse model and human patients. On the human side, TCRbeta sequencing was run on scalp tissue and on sorted CD4+ and CD8+ peripheral blood T cells from healthy controls and from alopecia areata patients with either patchy or totalis/universalis disease. Patients on tofacitinib were biopsied at baseline and after 4 and 24 weeks of treatment, and several of the patients also had a later scalp biopsy. Clonality in the scalp was compared among normal scalp (n=4), patchy alopecia areata scalp (n=8), and alopecia totalis/universalis scalp (n=8). The RNA source kit depended on sample type: the PAXgene miRNA kit for fixed scalp, the miRNeasy kit for PBMCs, and the RNeasy kit for mouse skin. Amplification of TCRbeta CDR3 regions was done by immunoSEQ multiplex PCR using 35 Vbeta forward primers and 13 Jbeta reverse primers. What the authors observed across the whole study: Many expanded lesional clones persisted in scalp and blood during tofacitinib treatment, which may partly explain relapse after stopping treatment. Lesional scalp, especially in alopecia totalis/universalis, showed higher clonality and more expanded CD8+ clones than normal scalp, suggesting antigenic drive. Shared TCR sequences between patients were less evident than in mice, which may be partly attributable to HLA diversity in the patient population. Because the treated cohort was small and had just a single nonresponder, larger studies are needed to establish links between baseline CD8+ expansion and response. Unlike mouse skin, where gammadelta T cells dominate, normal human skin contains resident alphabeta T cells that get sequenced too, which complicates analysis of the scalp TCR repertoire. Scalp clonality and the number of expanded CD8+ clones among the top 100 scalp clones were significantly decreased by tofacitinib.

V is trimmed back by 4 bases and J by 5 bases, and the junction contains 5 bases that no gene match accounts for. Spanning cysteine to phenylalanine, the CDR3 consists of 14 amino acids. Only the CDR3 DNA stays, 42 bases, in frame from base 1. Based on the germline V gene, the CDR1 and CDR2 sequences are SGHRS and YFSETQ. This clone was seen at least ten times. It lacks a known antigen. Base quality data are lacking; no much larger clone is found one base away. The sample's time point label is to be understood as: 20 to 30 weeks on oral tofacitinib. The treatment or condition label of this sample denotes: oral pan-JAK inhibitor, 5-10 mg twice daily. Lesional scalp punch biopsies and peripheral blood were obtained from alopecia areata patients. PBMCs were separated by density centrifugation and stained for CD3, CD4 and CD8, after which CD4+ and CD8+ T cells were sorted on a FACSAria. The library was made by the immunoSEQ multiplex PCR assay. For TCR sequencing, RNA was extracted from every sample and reverse transcribed into cDNA to serve as template. First-strand cDNA was synthesized using SuperScript III with a 2:1 mix of oligo-dT and random hexamers. Amplification bias was assessed with a synthetic immune receptor repertoire, and residual bias was removed computationally. The paper's processing steps were these. Raw reads were preprocessed for error removal, and CDR3 was defined according to IMGT conventions as running from the conserved cysteine to phenylalanine. Clonality was computed by normalizing Shannon entropy by log2 of the number of productive unique TCRs and subtracting the result from 1. Whether scalp clones were CD4 or CD8 was inferred by matching scalp TCRbeta sequences against CD4 and CD8 repertoires sorted from blood. In TCRdb, the immuneACCESS table is reduced to in-frame sequences with V and J assigned. These tables do not hold every clone; where another copy was compared, an unresolved V gene accounts for under half, and the others remain unexplained. V and J calls and clone size are as listed in that table; D and trimming were resolved from the DNA. Within this sample are about 300,000 clones, with 58% of them counted one time only. The biggest ten clones account for more than 1.5% of the sample.

The clonotype originates from a human donor with alopecia areata. The specimen was CD4+ T cells sorted from blood, collected at week 24, from a patient treated with tofacitinib. The sequence is built from TRBV5-1 and TRBJ2-1, and 8 junction bases match TRBD2. The bases are TGCGCCAGCAGCAAACTAGCGGCGAACAATGAGCAGTTCTTC. Its amino acids are CASSKLAANNEQFF. The variable domain in full, with residues beyond the CDR3 obtained from the reference TRBV5-1 and TRBJ2-1 genes, is KAGVTQTPRYLIKTRGQQVTLSCSPISGHRSVSWYQQTPGQGLQFLFEYFSETQRNKGNFPGRFSGRQFSNSRSEMNVSTLELGDSALYLCASSKLAANNEQFFGPGTRLTVL.